The entry below gives a single T cell receptor (beta chain) sequence along with its context. Its specificity is not known. The data belong to a study of OX40 agonist ivuxolimab in advanced cancers. Findings and caveats of the study: Researchers did not determine the expanded peripheral T cells' antigen specificity.

Assay: immunoSEQ multiplex PCR; the TCRdb copy retains only in-frame clones and omits some. Of around 60,000 clones in the sample, 91% were seen once. The TCR comes from an adult with an advanced solid tumor such as melanoma, head and neck, liver or kidney cancer. This specimen consisted of CD4+ or CD8+ T cells sorted from blood, obtained in a trial of the OX40 agonist ivuxolimab.

This chain's CDR3 is CASSSGQGPNTGELFF. The CDR3 DNA reads TGTGCCAGCAGCTCTGGGCAGGGTCCGAACACCGGGGAGCTGTTTTTT. The chain recombines TRBV25-1 with TRBJ2-2; a possible D gene is TRBD1 (5 bases). The CDR3 length is 16 residues. Germline CDR1 reads MGHDK; CDR2 reads SYGVNS. The V end was cut by 6 bases, the J end by 0 bases, with 14 bases between. The variable domain in full, completed from reference TRBV25-1 and TRBJ2-2, reads EADIYQTPRYLVIGTGKKITLECSQTMGHDKMYWYQQDPGMELHLIHYSYGVNSTEKGDLSSESTVSRIRTEHFPLTLESARPSHTSQYLCASSSGQGPNTGELFFGEGSRLTVL.